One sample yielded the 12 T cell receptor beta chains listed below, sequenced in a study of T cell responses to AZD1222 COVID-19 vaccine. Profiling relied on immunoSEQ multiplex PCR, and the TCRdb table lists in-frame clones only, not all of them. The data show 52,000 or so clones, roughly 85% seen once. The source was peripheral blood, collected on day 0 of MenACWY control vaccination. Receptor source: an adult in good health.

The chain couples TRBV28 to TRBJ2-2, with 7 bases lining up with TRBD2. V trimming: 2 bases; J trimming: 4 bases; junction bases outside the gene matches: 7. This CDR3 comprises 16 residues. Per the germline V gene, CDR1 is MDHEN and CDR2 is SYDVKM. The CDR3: CASSLGAGSSTGELFF. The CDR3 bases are TGTGCCAGCAGTTTAGGAGCGGGGTCCTCCACCGGGGAGCTGTTTTTT.

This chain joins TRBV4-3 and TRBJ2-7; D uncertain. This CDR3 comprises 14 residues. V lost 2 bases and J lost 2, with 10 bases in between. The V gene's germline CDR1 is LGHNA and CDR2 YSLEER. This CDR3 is CASSQSLSPYEQYF. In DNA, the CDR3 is TGCGCCAGCAGCCAAAGTTTGAGCCCCTACGAGCAGTACTTC.

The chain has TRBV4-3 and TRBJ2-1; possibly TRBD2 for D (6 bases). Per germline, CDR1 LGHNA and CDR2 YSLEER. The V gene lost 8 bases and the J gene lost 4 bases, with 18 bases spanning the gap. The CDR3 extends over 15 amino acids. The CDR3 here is CASPVPRGSYNEQFF. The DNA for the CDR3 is TGCGCCAGCCCCGTCCCACGGGGGTCTTACAATGAGCAGTTCTTC.

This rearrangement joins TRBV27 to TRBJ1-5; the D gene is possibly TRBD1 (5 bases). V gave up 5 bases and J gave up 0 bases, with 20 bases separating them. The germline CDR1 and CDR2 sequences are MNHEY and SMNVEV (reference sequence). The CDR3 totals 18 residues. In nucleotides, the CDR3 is TGTGCCAGCAGTCCCGCTCCGGGACGGCCTGTTAGCAATCAGCCCCAGCATTTT. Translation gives CASSPAPGRPVSNQPQHF.

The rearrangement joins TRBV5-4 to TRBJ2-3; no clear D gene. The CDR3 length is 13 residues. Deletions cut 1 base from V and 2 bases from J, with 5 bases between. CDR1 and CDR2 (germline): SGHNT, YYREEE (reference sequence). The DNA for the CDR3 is TGTGCCAGCAGCTTGTTCCCCACAGATACGCAGTATTTT. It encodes CASSLFPTDTQYF. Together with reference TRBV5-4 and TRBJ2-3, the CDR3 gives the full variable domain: ETGVTQSPTHLIKTRGQQVTLRCSSQSGHNTVSWYQQALGQGPQFIFQYYREEENGRGNFPPRFSGLQFPNYSSELNVNALELDDSALYLCASSLFPTDTQYFGPGTRLTVL.

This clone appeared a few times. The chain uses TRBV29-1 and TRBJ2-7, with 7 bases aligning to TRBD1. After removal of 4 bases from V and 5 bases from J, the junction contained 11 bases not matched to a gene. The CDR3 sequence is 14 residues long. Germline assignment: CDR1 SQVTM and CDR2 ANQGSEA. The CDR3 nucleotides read TGCAGCGTTGTAGTAGGGGGCGCGGGCCACGAGCAGTACTTC. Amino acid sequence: CSVVVGGAGHEQYF.

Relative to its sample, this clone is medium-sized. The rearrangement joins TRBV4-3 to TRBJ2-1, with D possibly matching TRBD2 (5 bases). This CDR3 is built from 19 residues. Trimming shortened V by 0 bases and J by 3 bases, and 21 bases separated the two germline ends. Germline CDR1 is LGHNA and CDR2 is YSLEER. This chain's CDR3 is CASSQENIRSGMNYNEQFF. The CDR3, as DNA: TGCGCCAGCAGCCAAGAGAACATCAGATCCGGGATGAACTACAATGAGCAGTTCTTC.

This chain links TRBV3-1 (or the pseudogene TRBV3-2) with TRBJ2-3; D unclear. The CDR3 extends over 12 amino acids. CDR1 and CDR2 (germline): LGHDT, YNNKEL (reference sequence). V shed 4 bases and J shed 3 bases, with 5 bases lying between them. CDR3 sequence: CASSLKTDTQYF. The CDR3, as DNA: TGTGCCAGCAGCCTCAAGACAGATACGCAGTATTTT.

The CDR3 DNA reads TGTGCCAGCAGGGTCAAAGGTGGCGAAAAACTGTTTTTT. Translated, it gives CASRVKGGEKLFF. The rearrangement links TRBV6-5 to TRBJ1-4; unclear D gene. Germline V CDR1 and CDR2: MNHEY, SVGAGI. The V end lost 6 bases, the J end lost 8 bases, and 13 bases lay between the germline ends. This CDR3 contains 13 residues.

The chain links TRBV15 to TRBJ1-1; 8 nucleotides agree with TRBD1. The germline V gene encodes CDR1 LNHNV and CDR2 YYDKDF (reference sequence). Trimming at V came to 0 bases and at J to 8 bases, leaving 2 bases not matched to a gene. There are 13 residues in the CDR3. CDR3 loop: CATSRDGQGEAFF. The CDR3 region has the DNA TGTGCCACCAGCAGAGATGGACAGGGAGAAGCTTTCTTT.

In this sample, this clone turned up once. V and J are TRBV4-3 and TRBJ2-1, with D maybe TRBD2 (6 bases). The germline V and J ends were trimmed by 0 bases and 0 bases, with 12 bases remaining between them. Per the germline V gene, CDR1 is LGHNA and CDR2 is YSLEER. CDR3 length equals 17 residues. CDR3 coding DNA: TGCGCCAGCAGCCAAGATCGGGCGGGGTTCTCCTACAATGAGCAGTTCTTC. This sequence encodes CASSQDRAGFSYNEQFF.

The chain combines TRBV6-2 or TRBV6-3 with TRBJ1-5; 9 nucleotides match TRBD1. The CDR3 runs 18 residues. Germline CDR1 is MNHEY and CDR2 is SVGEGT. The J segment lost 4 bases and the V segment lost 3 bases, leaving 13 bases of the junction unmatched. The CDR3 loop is CASSYTGTGIEGNQPQHF. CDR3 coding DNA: TGTGCCAGCAGTTATACCGGGACAGGGATTGAGGGGAATCAGCCCCAGCATTTT.